A single TCR beta chain is shown here with its context. The clone's antigen remains unknown. No base qualities exist here, and no much larger clone lies one base off it. The treatment or condition label on this specimen signifies: in vitro stimulation with specific CMV peptide epitopes to enrich CMV-specific T cells. The sequencer was an Illumina HiSeq 1500. Starting from the raw public reads, TCRdb applied fastp trimming at Q25, assembled clones with MiXCR and retained in-frame beta chains. Each record represents a unique CDR3 protein, reported with the most common genes and DNA among its rows. For this sample there are around 300,000 distinct CDR3 sequences; more than 20% appear just once. About an eighth of the sample goes to the ten largest clones. This specimen comes from a study of T cell repertoires in cytomegalovirus infection (dated by TCRdb to the late 2010s). Study-level background: Recently identified HLA-C-restricted CMV epitopes, whose presentation resists viral immunomodulation, were targeted by peptide stimulations together with well-studied HLA-B-restricted epitopes. Donor HLA type was relevant to the analysis, as public TCR beta signatures indicated carriage of CMV infection together with the matching HLA type.

Overall study outcomes, separate from this receptor: Cumulative frequency of public TCR beta family members discriminated carriers of CMV infection plus the relevant HLA type in this cohort and an independent roughly 330-donor cohort. The ex vivo response was dominated by HLA-C-restricted CMV-specific TCR beta clonotypes, which also provided the single most frequent clonotype in two of eight donors.

For CDR1 and CDR2, the germline V gene lists MNHEY and SVGEGT. V drops 6 bases and J drops 6 bases, leaving 21 bases in between. The CDR3 goes from the cysteine to the phenylalanine over 16 residues. Only the CDR3 portion is preserved as DNA: 48 bases, with reading frame beginning at the first base. Sample: cultured PBMCs, taken from culture after CMV antigen stimulation. This sequence uses TRBV6-2 or TRBV6-3 and TRBJ2-1; the best D guess is TRBD2, with 6 bases matching. This TCR was sampled from a human donor in good health (CMV status not recorded). Some clones in this sample may be carry-over from other donors' samples. The DNA is TGTGCCAGCAGGGGGGTTGGTAGCGGTGAGCGCAATGAGCAGTTCTTC. This codes for CASRGVGSGERNEQFF.